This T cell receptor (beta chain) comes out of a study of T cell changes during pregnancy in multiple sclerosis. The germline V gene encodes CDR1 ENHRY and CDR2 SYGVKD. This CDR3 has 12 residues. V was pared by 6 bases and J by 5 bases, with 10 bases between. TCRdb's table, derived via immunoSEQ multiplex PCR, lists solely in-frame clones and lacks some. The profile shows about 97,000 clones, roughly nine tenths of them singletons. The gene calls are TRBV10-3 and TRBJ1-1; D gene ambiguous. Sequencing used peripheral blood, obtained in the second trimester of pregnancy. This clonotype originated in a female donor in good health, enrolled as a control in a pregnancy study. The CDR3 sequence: CAISYTGTEAFF. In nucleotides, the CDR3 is TGTGCCATCAGCTACACCGGGACTGAAGCTTTCTTT.